The 5 T cell receptor beta chains presented below share a single source sample, sequenced in a study of Ad26.COV2.S vaccination and SARS-CoV-2 variants. Here immunoSEQ multiplex PCR was the method, and the copy in TCRdb shows in-frame clones only, minus some. The repertoire includes 410,000 or so clones, about 93% of them detected once, and 9.5% to 15% sits in the top ten. Treatment: around 19 received Ad26.COV2.S at low or high dose, single or two shots; five or six received placebo; per-sample allocation not given. Material that was analyzed had been drawn on day 63 after the first vaccine or placebo injection. Sequencing was performed on peripheral blood, taken in a trial of Ad26.COV2.S vaccine versus placebo. These receptor sequences come from a person between 18 and 65 years old who received the Ad26.COV2.S COVID-19 vaccine or a placebo.

The V and J genes are TRBV7-9 and TRBJ2-5; no clear D. V was pared by 4 bases and J by 5 bases, with 14 bases between. The CDR3 totals 14 residues. Germline CDR1 SEHNR, CDR2 FQNEAQ (reference sequence). Here the CDR3 DNA reads TGTGCCAGCAGCTCCCTCACCGCTGGGGAGACCCAGTACTTC. It specifies CASSSLTAGETQYF.

This sequence joins TRBV12-3 or TRBV12-4 and TRBJ1-2; 9 nucleotides line up with TRBD1. V shed 5 bases, J shed 7 bases, and the junction held 5 bases outside the gene matches. The CDR3 spans 13 residues. CDR3 loop: CASSPGTGIGYTF. The CDR3 DNA follows: TGTGCCAGCAGTCCCGGGACAGGGATTGGCTACACCTTC.

The rearrangement uses TRBV4-3 and TRBJ2-7, with TRBD2 identical over 9 bases. The CDR3 is 16 amino acids. From germline, CDR1 is LGHNA and CDR2 YSLEER. V dropped 5 bases and J dropped 2; count of bases not matched to a gene: 10. In DNA form, the CDR3 reads TGCGCCAGCAGCGTGGCAGCGGGAGGTCGTACCTACGAGCAGTACTTC. Its protein product is CASSVAAGGRTYEQYF.

The chain uses TRBV20-1 and TRBJ2-7; D is perhaps TRBD1 or TRBD2 (6 bases each). Germline CDR1 is DFQATT and CDR2 is SNEGSKA (reference sequence). The CDR3 is 11 residues long. Trimming took 6 bases from V and 6 from J, leaving 12 bases between them. The CDR3 bases are TGCAGTGCACTCAAGGGGGGCGAGCAGTACTTC. This encodes CSALKGGEQYF.

V gene TRBV18 combines with J gene TRBJ2-5; D ambiguous. The CDR3 runs to 12 residues. Germline V gene lookup returns CDR1 KGHSH and CDR2 LQKENI. V lost 3 bases and J lost 5, with 7 bases in between. As DNA, the CDR3 is TGTGCCAGCTCACCCGCAAAGGAGACCCAGTACTTC. Translated, it gives CASSPAKETQYF. The complete variable domain, with remaining parts taken from reference TRBV18 and TRBJ2-5, reads NAGVMQNPRHLVRRRGQEARLRCSPMKGHSHVYWYRQLPEEGLKFMVYLQKENIIDESGMPKERFSAEFPKEGPSILRIQQVVRGDSAAYFCASSPAKETQYFGPGTRLLVL.